This TCR beta chain was retrieved from a study of human T cells and chemical hapten exposure. Study results and caveats: There were significantly more large CDR3 similarity clusters among expanded TCRs than among controls. TCRs above 1 in 1000 frequency stayed constant with DPC sensitization.

In its sample, this clonotype was seen many times. Antigen specificity is unknown. Library construction involved attaching unique molecular identifiers to individual cDNA molecules, which allowed quantitative, reproducible TCR counting. TCRdb recomputed calls from the RACE reads with MiXCR, one row per CDR3 protein. The profile shows some 360,000 distinct CDR3 sequences, around 5.5% of them singletons. CDR3 length equals 13 residues. Trimming removed 4 bases from V and 4 bases from J, with 10 bases in between. Germline V lookup: CDR1 SQVTM, CDR2 ANQGSEA. The time point here: pre-sensitization, week 0. Stated treatment: therapeutic diphenylcyclopropenone sensitization with weekly scalp DPC.

This TCR was recovered from a woman aged 50 to 65 with alopecia areata. Some clones in this sample may be carry-over from other donors' samples. Sequenced here: whole blood, sampled in connection with sensitization to the hapten diphenylcyclopropenone (DPC). The chain couples TRBV29-1 to TRBJ2-2; D not resolved. The CDR3 loop reads CSVAGAVTGELFF. As DNA, the CDR3 is TGCAGCGTTGCCGGCGCGGTCACCGGGGAGCTGTTTTTT.